The clone carrying this TCR beta chain has more than one count but fewer than ten. This sample was taken from a study of T cells in localized non-small cell lung cancer. TCRdb's table, derived via immunoSEQ multiplex PCR, lists solely in-frame clones and lacks some. The sample contains approximately 3,100 clones, around 24% of which appear only once. The sequenced sample was lung tumor tissue, obtained before any cancer treatment. The TCR originated in a man aged 35-69 years with stage I squamous cell lung carcinoma.

CDR3: CASSFTGDTEAFF. The CDR3 bases are TGTGCCAGCAGCTTTACAGGGGATACTGAAGCTTTCTTT. The chain is built from TRBV9 and TRBJ1-1; TRBD1 agrees at 7 bases. J gave up 5 bases and V 4 bases, and 5 bases lay outside the gene matches. Germline values: CDR1 SGDLS, CDR2 YYNGEE. The CDR3 length is 13 residues.